Listed below are T cell receptor beta chains from one sample, sequenced in a study of PD-1 blockade in classical Hodgkin lymphoma. Profiled with immunoSEQ multiplex PCR; TCRdb holds only in-frame clones, not every one. The sample includes about 17,000 clones, 60% to 85% of them seen just once. The material was CD4+ T cells from blood, obtained before the fourth cycle of nivolumab. These TCRs come from a human donor with classical Hodgkin lymphoma. The CDR3 runs from the conserved cysteine through the conserved F or W. A D gene is named only where the DNA matches it firmly. Size values are once, few and many counts, or a class for expanded clones, and some rows have none.

J gene | V gene | D gene | clone size | CDR3 length | CDR3 DNA | CDR3 protein
TRBJ2-1 | TRBV27 | TRBD2 | . | 15 | TGTGCCAGCAGTTTTCGGCGGGAGGACTACAATGAGCAGTTCTTC | CASSFRREDYNEQFF
TRBJ2-1 | TRBV29-1 | TRBD2 | once | 12 | TGCAGCGTTGACCGGGGGGGGGATGAGCAGTTCTTC | CSVDRGGDEQFF
TRBJ2-3 | TRBV25-1 | . | . | 17 | TGTGCCAGCAGTGACTCACGAGGGGGGCTCGTTGTAGATACGCAGTATTTT | CASSDSRGGLVVDTQYF
TRBJ2-1 | TRBV4-1 | . | few | 15 | TGCGCCAGCAGCCTAGCGGTGCGCTCCTACAATGAGCAGTTCTTC | CASSLAVRSYNEQFF
TRBJ1-2 | TRBV30 | TRBD1 | few | 16 | TGTGCCTGGAGGGTGGGGACAGGGGGCACGAACTATGGCTACACCTTC | CAWRVGTGGTNYGYTF
TRBJ1-2 | TRBV7-9 | . | once | 16 | TGTGCCAGCAGCTTAATCGCGGTTAACAACAACTATGGCTACACCTTC | CASSLIAVNNNYGYTF
TRBJ2-7 | TRBV9 | TRBD1 | . | 15 | TGTGCCAGCAGCGTAGAGGCGGGACAGGCCCACGAGCAGTACTTC | CASSVEAGQAHEQYF
TRBJ1-1 | TRBV25-1 | . | . | 18 | TGTGCCAGCAGTGAATATGACCCCGTCTGGGAAGGGAACACTGAAGCTTTCTTT | CASSEYDPVWEGNTEAFF
TRBJ2-7 | TRBV4-2 | . | . | 17 | TGTGCCAGCAGCCAAGATTTCCAGAAGGGGGTAACCTACGAGCAGTACTTC | CASSQDFQKGVTYEQYF
TRBJ1-6 | TRBV30 | . | . | 15 | TGTGCCTGGAGTGTACTGGCCAGGGGAGGTTCACCCCTCCACTTT | CAWSVLARGGSPLHF
TRBJ2-7 | TRBV5-1 | TRBD2 | once | 15 | TGCGCCAGCAGCTTGGACGGACTAGCGGGCTACGAGCAGTACTTC | CASSLDGLAGYEQYF
TRBJ1-2 | TRBV28 | TRBD1 | . | 15 | TGTGCCAGCATCCTAGCACCCGGACAGGGGGGCGGCTACACCTTC | CASILAPGQGGGYTF
TRBJ2-1 | TRBV19 | TRBD2 | few | 15 | TGTGCCAGTAGGGGACTAGCGGGGGACTACAATGAGCAGTTCTTC | CASRGLAGDYNEQFF
TRBJ2-3 | TRBV18 | . | . | 16 | TGTGCCAGCTCACCAACGGGCCAGGGAGGTACAGATACGCAGTATTTT | CASSPTGQGGTDTQYF
TRBJ1-5 | TRBV12-5 | . | once | 15 | TGTGCTAGTGGTTTGGAACAGGGAGGCAATCAGCCCCAGCATTTT | CASGLEQGGNQPQHF
TRBJ2-2 | TRBV2 | TRBD1 | . | 16 | TGTGCCAGCAGAGCCCGGACAGGGGCGAACACCGGGGAGCTGTTTTTT | CASRARTGANTGELFF
TRBJ1-5 | TRBV28 | . | . | 15 | TGTGCCAGCACCACACCGGGGGTCGGCAATTGGCCCCAGCATTTT | CASTTPGVGNWPQHF
TRBJ2-7 | TRBV18 | . | . | 17 | TGTGCCAGCTCATCCAATGGGGCGGGACTCAGCTCCTACGAGCAGTACTTC | CASSSNGAGLSSYEQYF
TRBJ1-5 | TRBV6-5 | . | . | 13 | TGTGCCAGCAGCCCGCAGGGCAATCAGCCCCAGCATTTT | CASSPQGNQPQHF
TRBJ2-5 | TRBV4-1 | TRBD1 | . | 14 | TGCGCCAGCAGCCCCGGGACAGGGGTGGAGACCCAGTACTTC | CASSPGTGVETQYF
TRBJ2-7 | TRBV6-6 | . | . | 16 | TGTGCCAGCAGTTACTCGTCCAATAGGGGTCCCTACGAGCAGTACTTC | CASSYSSNRGPYEQYF
TRBJ2-1 | TRBV18 | TRBD2 | . | 15 | TGTGCCAGCTCACCACCGGCGTCTAGCGGCAATGAGCAGTTCTTC | CASSPPASSGNEQFF
TRBJ2-5 | TRBV29-1 | . | few | 16 | TGCAGCGTTGAAAGGGGGTTACTAATCGTCGAAGAGACCCAGTACTTC | CSVERGLLIVEETQYF
TRBJ2-2 | TRBV11-3 | . | . | 14 | TGTGCCAGCAGCTCCGGGACTAACACCGGGGAGCTGTTTTTT | CASSSGTNTGELFF
TRBJ2-1 | TRBV27 | TRBD2 | . | 17 | TGTGCCAGCAGTAAGGGGACTAGCGGGAGTTATAAAAATGAGCAGTTCTTC | CASSKGTSGSYKNEQFF
TRBJ2-1 | TRBV21-1 | . | . | 19 | TGTGCCAGCAGCGAACCCGGGACTAGCCGAAACAGCTCCTACAATGAGCAGTTCTTC | CASSEPGTSRNSSYNEQFF
TRBJ1-2 | TRBV6-4 | TRBD1 | . | 15 | TGTGCCAGCAGTGTGGGGACAGGCGTTTCCTATGGCTACACCTTC | CASSVGTGVSYGYTF
TRBJ2-7 | TRBV2 | . | . | 15 | TGTGCCAGCAGTGAAGCGCCCGGGCAGGTCTACGAGCAGTACTTC | CASSEAPGQVYEQYF
TRBJ2-5 | TRBV27 | TRBD1 | . | 19 | TGTGCCAGCAGTTTTACGTCGGTGGGGGAACAGGGGGCGCGGGAGACCCAGTACTTC | CASSFTSVGEQGARETQYF
TRBJ2-6 | TRBV5-1 | . | . | 18 | TGCGCCAGCAGCCCGCGCGTGTCGGCGAGCTCTGGGGCCAACGTCCTGACTTTC | CASSPRVSASSGANVLTF
TRBJ2-3 | TRBV6-1 | TRBD1 | . | 15 | TGTGCCAGCAGTGAAGAGGGGGCAGGGGTCGGTACGCAGTATTTT | CASSEEGAGVGTQYF
TRBJ2-7 | TRBV5-4 | . | . | 11 | TGTGCCAGCAGCTTTCCCTACGAGCAGTACTTC | CASSFPYEQYF
TRBJ2-5 | TRBV2 | . | . | 15 | TGTGCCAGCAGTGAAGCGCCCCGATCTGGGGAGACCCAGTACTTC | CASSEAPRSGETQYF
TRBJ2-7 | TRBV2 | TRBD2 | . | 14 | TGTGCCAGCAGGGACTCCAGCGGGAGGGACGAGCAGTACTTC | CASRDSSGRDEQYF
TRBJ1-2 | TRBV6-6 | . | . | 12 | TGTGCCAGCAGTTTGGGAACCTATGGCTACACCTTC | CASSLGTYGYTF
TRBJ2-5 | TRBV19 | TRBD1 | . | 15 | TGTGCCAGTAGTCAAGGGACAGTTGGTAGAGAGACCCAGTACTTC | CASSQGTVGRETQYF
TRBJ2-6 | TRBV27 | . | . | 15 | TGTGCCAGCAGCCGCTTTAGCTCTGGGGCCAACGTCCTGACTTTC | CASSRFSSGANVLTF
TRBJ1-5 | TRBV2 | TRBD1 | . | 15 | TGTGCCAGCAAACCGGGACAGGGATTAAATCAGCCCCAGCATTTT | CASKPGQGLNQPQHF
TRBJ1-5 | TRBV6-5 | . | . | 14 | TGTGCCAGCAGTCAAAAGGCAGGGAATCAGCCCCAGCATTTT | CASSQKAGNQPQHF
TRBJ2-1 | TRBV29-1 | TRBD2 | few | 17 | TGCAGCGTTGTTGATCCAGTCCGCGGGAGGCCCTTGGGGGAGCAGTTCTTC | CSVVDPVRGRPLGEQFF
TRBJ1-1 | TRBV28 | . | few | 11 | TGTGCCAGCAGTTCTAACACTGAAGCTTTCTTT | CASSSNTEAFF
TRBJ1-5 | TRBV6-1 | . | medium-sized | 15 | TGTGCCAGCAGAGACAGCCCGACAGCCTATCAGCCCCAGCATTTT | CASRDSPTAYQPQHF
TRBJ1-1 | TRBV2 | . | . | 17 | TGTGCCAGCAGTGAAGCGATCAGGGGAGTATACGACACTGAAGCTTTCTTT | CASSEAIRGVYDTEAFF
TRBJ1-5 | TRBV18 | . | . | 14 | TGTGCCAGCTCCGAAGGGAGTGGGCCTCAGCCCCAGCATTTT | CASSEGSGPQPQHF
TRBJ2-7 | TRBV19 | . | . | 15 | TGTGCCAGTAGTTACACGGGACCAGGGTCCTACGAGCAGTACTTC | CASSYTGPGSYEQYF
TRBJ2-7 | TRBV7-2 | . | . | 13 | TGTGCCAGCCAGAGGGTCCCAGATTACGAGCAGTACTTC | CASQRVPDYEQYF
TRBJ2-2 | TRBV27 | TRBD1 | . | 14 | TGTGCCAGCAGTTTAAACAGGGGGCCCGGGGAGCTGTTTTTT | CASSLNRGPGELFF
TRBJ1-5 | TRBV19 | . | . | 15 | TGTGCCAGTAGTCGCGGCGGAGGTAATTGTCAGCCCCAGCATTTT | CASSRGGGNCQPQHF
TRBJ2-5 | TRBV18 | . | . | 11 | TGTGCCAGCTCACCCGGAGAGACCCAGTACTTC | CASSPGETQYF
TRBJ2-7 | TRBV15 | . | . | 12 | TGTGCCACCAGCAGTTCCGGGCGCGAGCAGTACTTC | CATSSSGREQYF
TRBJ2-7 | TRBV5-6 | . | . | 13 | TGTGCCAGCAGTAGAAAATCCTTCTACGAGCAGTACTTC | CASSRKSFYEQYF
TRBJ2-5 | TRBV10-3 | . | . | 13 | TGTGCCACCGAGACAGGCGTAGGAGAGACCCAGTACTTC | CATETGVGETQYF
TRBJ2-3 | TRBV28 | . | . | 12 | TGTGCCAGCAGTTTATTGTCAGATACGCAGTATTTT | CASSLLSDTQYF